The next 13 T cell receptor beta chains were all read from a single sample in a study of CD8 T cells in Susac syndrome. Reverse transcription used roughly 0.5 to 1 ug RNA and random hexamers. TCRdb reprocessed the immunoSEQ multiplex PCR reads via MiXCR and lists one record per CDR3 protein. Among approximately 300,000 distinct CDR3 sequences, roughly 85% were seen once, and the ten largest hold roughly 0.21%. The specimen was CD8+ T cells from PBMCs. Source of these receptors: a human donor with multiple sclerosis.

Regarding this clonotype: An end of the junction differs from the germline gene, which may be a read error. The genes are TRBV28 and TRBJ2-7; TRBD2 might be the D (6 bases). Looked up from germline, CDR1 is MDHEN and CDR2 is SYDVKM. The CDR3 is 14 amino acids. DNA of the CDR3: TGTGCCACCAGTTTGCGGGGAGTTACCTACGAGCAGTACTTC. It yields the protein CATSLRGVTYEQYF.

This rearrangement joins TRBV4-3 to TRBJ2-1; 8 bases fit TRBD2. V was clipped by 0 bases and J by 7 bases; unmatched bases: 8. The CDR3 runs 16 residues. Germline lookup yields CDR1 LGHNA and CDR2 YSLEER. As DNA, the CDR3 is TGCGCCAGCAGCCAAGAAGCAGCGGGAGCGGGGAATGAGCAGTTCTTC. This codes for CASSQEAAGAGNEQFF.

This sequence joins TRBV28 and TRBJ2-2; the match to TRBD2 covers 10 bases. Germline assignment: CDR1 MDHEN and CDR2 SYDVKM. Losses at the gene ends were 4 bases for V and 4 bases for J; bases not matched to a gene: 3. The CDR3 is made up of 15 amino acids. The CDR3, as DNA: TGTGCCAGCAGTTCCCTAGCGGGAGCCACCGGGGAGCTGTTTTTT. It yields the protein CASSSLAGATGELFF. Drawing the rest from reference TRBV28 and TRBJ2-2, the complete variable domain is DVKVTQSSRYLVKRTGEKVFLECVQDMDHENMFWYRQDPGLGLRLIYFSYDVKMKEKGDIPEGYSVSREKKERFSLILESASTNQTSMYLCASSSLAGATGELFFGEGSRLTVL.

The chain recombines TRBV19 with TRBJ2-1, with 7 bases that match TRBD1. Germline V gene lookup returns CDR1 LNHDA and CDR2 SQIVND (reference sequence). The CDR3 has 14 residues. V dropped 5 bases and J dropped 9; count of bases not matched to a gene: 10. The CDR3 sequence: CASSPGQTISEQFF. The DNA for the CDR3 is TGTGCCAGTAGTCCGGGACAGACCATTAGTGAGCAGTTCTTC.

V gene TRBV28 combines with J gene TRBJ2-3, with D perhaps TRBD1 (6 bases). V was trimmed by 3 bases and J by 2 bases, leaving 15 bases between them. The CDR3 extends over 16 amino acids. CDR1 and CDR2 from the germline V gene are MDHEN and SYDVKM. This CDR3 reads CASSLILQGITDTQYF. The CDR3, as DNA: TGTGCCAGCAGTTTGATACTGCAGGGGATCACAGATACGCAGTATTTT. Full variable domain (rest looked up from reference TRBV28 and TRBJ2-3): DVKVTQSSRYLVKRTGEKVFLECVQDMDHENMFWYRQDPGLGLRLIYFSYDVKMKEKGDIPEGYSVSREKKERFSLILESASTNQTSMYLCASSLILQGITDTQYFGPGTRLTVL.

J is TRBJ2-3 and V is TRBV27; D is possibly TRBD1 or TRBD2 (7 bases each). The CDR3 covers 14 residues. V gave up 5 bases and J gave up 4 bases, with 13 bases separating them. The germline gives CDR1 MNHEY, CDR2 SMNVEV (reference sequence). Written as DNA, the CDR3 is TGTGCCAGCAGTCCAGCGGGACAGTCAGATACGCAGTATTTT. Residues: CASSPAGQSDTQYF.

This clonotype was found a few times. This chain connects TRBV29-1 to TRBJ2-1; D ambiguous. Trimming took 6 bases from V and 10 from J, leaving 13 bases between them. Germline V gene sequence: CDR1 SQVTM, CDR2 ANQGSEA. The CDR3 is 11 residues long. The CDR3 nucleotides are TGCAGCGTAGATGGGTTGGGAGAGCAGTTCTTC. This codes for CSVDGLGEQFF.

The V gene is TRBV19, the J gene TRBJ1-5, with TRBD1 as a possible D gene (6 bases). Germline V gives CDR1 LNHDA, CDR2 SQIVND (reference sequence). V was shortened by 6 bases and J by 5 bases, with 26 bases between the two germline ends. CDR3 length: 18 amino acids. CDR3 loop: CASSLRPGHLGGHQPQHF. The CDR3 DNA follows: TGTGCCAGTAGCCTCAGACCGGGACACCTAGGGGGACATCAGCCCCAGCATTTT.

Here the CDR3 DNA reads TGTGCCAGCAGCTTCTCAGGGTCTGAAGCTTTCTTT. Its translation: CASSFSGSEAFF. This rearrangement joins TRBV5-6 to TRBJ1-1; maybe TRBD1 (5 bases). CDR3 length equals 12 residues. The V end lost 2 bases, the J end lost 6 bases, and 8 bases lay between the germline ends. The V gene's germline CDR1 is SGHDT and CDR2 YYEEEE. The variable domain in full, with the rest retrieved from reference TRBV5-6 and TRBJ1-1, is DAGVTQSPTHLIKTRGQQVTLRCSPKSGHDTVSWYQQALGQGPQFIFQYYEEEERQRGNFPDRFSGHQFPNYSSELNVNALLLGDSALYLCASSFSGSEAFFGQGTRLTVV.

The chain carries TRBV27 and TRBJ2-1, with D hard to call. The CDR3 extends over 13 amino acids. The germline V gene encodes CDR1 MNHEY and CDR2 SMNVEV (reference sequence). V lost 7 bases and J lost 2, with 9 bases in between. CDR3 loop: CASISTAYNEQFF. The CDR3 DNA reads as TGTGCCAGCATAAGTACGGCCTACAATGAGCAGTTCTTC.

The sample holds a few counts of this clonotype. The chain is built from TRBV9 and TRBJ2-7, with D perhaps matching TRBD1 (5 bases). Germline lookup yields CDR1 SGDLS and CDR2 YYNGEE. The CDR3 spans 14 residues. V lost 0 bases and J lost 3, with 10 bases in between. CDR3 sequence reads: CASSVDDSYYEQYF. CDR3 bases: TGTGCCAGCAGCGTAGATGACAGCTACTACGAGCAGTACTTC.

The rearrangement joins TRBV27 to TRBJ2-7; TRBD2 matches at 10 bases. V shed 4 bases and J 4 bases; nucleotides not matched to a gene: 7. The germline gives CDR1 MNHEY, CDR2 SMNVEV (reference sequence). This CDR3 has 15 amino acids. CDR3 sequence: CASSSLAGARYEQYF. DNA of the CDR3: TGTGCCAGCAGTTCCCTAGCGGGAGCGCGTTACGAGCAGTACTTC.

The chain couples TRBV6-1 to TRBJ2-1, with TRBD1 identical over 11 bases. Germline V gene lookup returns CDR1 MNHNS and CDR2 SASEGT. The junction had 11 bases not matched to a gene; V was cut back by 6 bases and J by 10 bases. CDR3 length: 15 residues. This chain's CDR3 is CASSVDRGRVWEQFF. CDR3 sequence (DNA): TGTGCCAGCAGCGTGGACAGGGGGCGAGTTTGGGAGCAGTTCTTC.